This TCR beta chain was retrieved from a study of blood T cells in healthy people across ages. This clonotype has only a few counts. The antigen is not known. V was trimmed by 5 bases and J by 7 bases, leaving 11 bases between them. The CDR3 totals 12 residues. Germline values: CDR1 DFQATT, CDR2 SNEGSKA (reference sequence). A second PCR, run for about 6 to 11 cycles, used a sample-barcoded 5' primer plus a J-beta primer mix. A template-switch adaptor that had 12 random nucleotides put a tag on each cDNA molecule. Using its own MiXCR run on the 5' RACE reads, TCRdb lists one record per CDR3 protein. Seen here are around 800,000 distinct CDR3 sequences, around 24% observed once, and the top ten hold 3%. Whole-study findings and limits: For the donors, CMV status was unknown and possibly confounded expanded clonotype changes.

These data were also filed under a second study, of T cells of mothers and their children.

The sample comprised blood. The clonotype comes from a boy aged 10-17 years in good health. The J gene is TRBJ1-4, the V gene TRBV20-1; tentatively, D is TRBD1 (5 bases). The CDR3 here is CSAVPGGEKLFF. CDR3 sequence (DNA): TGCAGTGCTGTACCTGGGGGTGAAAAACTGTTTTTT.